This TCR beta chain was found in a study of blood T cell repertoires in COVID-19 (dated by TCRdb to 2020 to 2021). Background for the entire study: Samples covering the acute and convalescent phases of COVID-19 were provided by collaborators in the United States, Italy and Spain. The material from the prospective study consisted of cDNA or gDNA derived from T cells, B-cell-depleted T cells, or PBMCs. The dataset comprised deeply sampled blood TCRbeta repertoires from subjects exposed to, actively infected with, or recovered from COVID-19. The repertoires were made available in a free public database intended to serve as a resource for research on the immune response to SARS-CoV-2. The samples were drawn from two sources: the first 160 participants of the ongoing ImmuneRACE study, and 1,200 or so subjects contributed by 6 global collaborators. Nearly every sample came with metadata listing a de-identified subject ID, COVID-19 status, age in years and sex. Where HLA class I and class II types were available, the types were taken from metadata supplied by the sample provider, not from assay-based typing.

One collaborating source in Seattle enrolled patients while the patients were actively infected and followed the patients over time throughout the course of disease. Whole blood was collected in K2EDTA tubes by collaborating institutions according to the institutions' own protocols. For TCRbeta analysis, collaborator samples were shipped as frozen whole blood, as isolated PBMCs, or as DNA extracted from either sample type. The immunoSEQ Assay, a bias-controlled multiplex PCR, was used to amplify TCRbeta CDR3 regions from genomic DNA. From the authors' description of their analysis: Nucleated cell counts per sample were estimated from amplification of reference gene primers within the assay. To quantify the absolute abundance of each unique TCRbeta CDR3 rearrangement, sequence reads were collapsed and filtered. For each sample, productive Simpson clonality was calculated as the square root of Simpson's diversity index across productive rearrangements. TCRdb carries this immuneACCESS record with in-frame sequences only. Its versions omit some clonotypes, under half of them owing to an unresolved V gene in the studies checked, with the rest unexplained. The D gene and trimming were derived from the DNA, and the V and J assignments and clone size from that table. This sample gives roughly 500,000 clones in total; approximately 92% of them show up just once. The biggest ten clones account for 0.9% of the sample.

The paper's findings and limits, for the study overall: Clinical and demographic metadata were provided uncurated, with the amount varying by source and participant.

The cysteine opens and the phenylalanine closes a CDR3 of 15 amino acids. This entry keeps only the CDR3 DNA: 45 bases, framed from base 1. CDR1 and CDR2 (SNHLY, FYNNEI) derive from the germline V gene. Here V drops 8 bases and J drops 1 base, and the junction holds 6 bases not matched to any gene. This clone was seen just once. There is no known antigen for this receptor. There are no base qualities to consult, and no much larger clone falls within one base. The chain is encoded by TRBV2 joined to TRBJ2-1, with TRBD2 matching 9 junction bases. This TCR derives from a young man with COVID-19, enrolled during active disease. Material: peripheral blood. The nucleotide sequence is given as TGTGCCAGCTCCAAAAGCGGGAGGTCCTACAATGAGCAGTTCTTC. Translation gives CASSKSGRSYNEQFF. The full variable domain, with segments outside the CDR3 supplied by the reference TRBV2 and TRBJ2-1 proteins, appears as EPEVTQTPSHQVTQMGQEVILRCVPISNHLYFYWYRQILGQKVEFLVSFYNNEISEKSEIFDDQFSVERPDGSNFTLKIRSTKLEDSAMYFCASSKSGRSYNEQFFGPGTRLTVL.